This entry lists 29 T cell receptor beta chains sequenced from one sample in a study of T cell responses to AZD1222 COVID-19 vaccine. Sequencing was performed with immunoSEQ multiplex PCR; in TCRdb, only in-frame clones are kept and a portion is missing. The sample shows about 120,000 clones, 80% to 90% of them seen only once. Material: peripheral blood, obtained on day 0 of AZD1222 vaccination. The receptor set was obtained from an adult in good health.

This chain connects TRBV18 to TRBJ1-6; D gene uncertain. This CDR3 has 15 residues. Trimming took 3 bases from V and 6 from J, leaving 12 bases between them. Germline V gene data show CDR1 as KGHSH and CDR2 as LQKENI. The CDR3 sequence: CASSPSVEFNSPLHF. The CDR3 DNA sequence: TGTGCCAGCTCACCTTCCGTGGAGTTTAATTCACCCCTCCACTTT.

J is TRBJ1-2 and V is TRBV5-1; 9 bases fit TRBD1. Germline V gene data show CDR1 as SGHRS and CDR2 as YFSETQ. V trimming: 5 bases; J trimming: 8 bases; junction bases outside the gene matches: 10. This CDR3 is built from 14 residues. CDR3 nucleotide sequence: TGCGCCAGCAGGACCCAAGCGGGACAGGGAGGCTACACCTTC. Translation: CASRTQAGQGGYTF.

This rearrangement joins TRBV7-2 to TRBJ2-2, with TRBD1 as a possible D gene (5 bases). The ends were cut back, 5 bases at V and 7 bases at J, with 20 bases in the middle. Germline V gene sequence: CDR1 SGHTA, CDR2 FQGNSA. The CDR3 is 16 amino acids. In DNA, the CDR3 is TGTGCCAGCAGCCCCATGCCCGGCAGGGTGGGCGGGGAGCTGTTTTTT. Translated, it gives CASSPMPGRVGGELFF.

Details on this clone: The same CDR3 arises from other DNA sequences in this sample as well. This chain joins TRBV7-9 and TRBJ2-5, with unresolved D. Trimming stripped 2 bases from V and 2 bases from J, with 6 bases between. The germline CDR1 and CDR2 sequences are SEHNR and FQNEAQ (reference sequence). This CDR3 spans 13 amino acids. The CDR3 reads CASSLPGQETQYF. The CDR3 DNA sequence: TGTGCCAGCAGCTTACCCGGGCAAGAGACCCAGTACTTC.

The V call is TRBV28, the J call TRBJ2-3, with 7 nucleotides matching TRBD1. V gave up 4 bases and J gave up 4 bases; unmatched junction bases: 8. CDR1 MDHEN and CDR2 SYDVKM come from the germline V gene. CDR3 size: 15 residues. In DNA, the CDR3 is TGTGCCAGCAGTTCGCCTCTAGGGGGCGCAGATACGCAGTATTTT. Translated, it gives CASSSPLGGADTQYF.

The chain carries TRBV24-1 and TRBJ2-7; TRBD2 might be the D (5 bases). Germline V gives CDR1 KGHDR, CDR2 SFDVKD. The CDR3 is 13 residues long. Trimming removed 4 bases from V and 6 bases from J, with 12 bases in between. CDR3 in amino acids: CATSERAVPEQYF. Written as DNA, the CDR3 is TGTGCCACCAGTGAGAGGGCCGTCCCCGAGCAGTACTTC.

The chain is built from TRBV30 and TRBJ2-1; 9 bases match TRBD2. The J segment lost 8 bases and the V segment lost 2 bases, leaving 7 bases of the junction unmatched. The germline CDR1 and CDR2 sequences are GTSNPN and SVGIG (reference sequence). There are 14 residues in the CDR3. The CDR3 loop reads CAWSPGGGGDEQFF. The CDR3 nucleotides read TGTGCCTGGAGTCCTGGCGGGGGGGGCGATGAGCAGTTCTTC.

The chain uses TRBV19 and TRBJ2-7; TRBD1 aligns across 7 bases. CDR1 LNHDA and CDR2 SQIVND come from the germline V gene (reference sequence). The CDR3 has 14 amino acids. V dropped 1 base and J dropped 3; count of bases not matched to a gene: 3. Here the CDR3 DNA reads TGTGCCAGTAGTATAGCGGGACAGCACTACGAGCAGTACTTC. Residues: CASSIAGQHYEQYF.

The rearrangement uses TRBV24-1 and TRBJ2-1; 9 bases fit TRBD1. Germline loops: CDR1 KGHDR, CDR2 SFDVKD. Trimming removed 2 bases from V and 7 bases from J; junction bases left unmatched: 8. The CDR3 is made up of 16 amino acids. CDR3 in DNA: TGTGCCACCAGTGATTCACAGGGGGCGATTACAAATGAGCAGTTCTTC. It is translated as CATSDSQGAITNEQFF.

The chain joins TRBV5-6 to TRBJ1-1; no clear D. CDR1 and CDR2 (germline): SGHDT, YYEEEE. V lost 3 bases and J lost 7, with 16 bases in between. This CDR3 is built from 14 residues. The CDR3 spells CASSWTGREGEAFF. DNA of the CDR3: TGTGCCAGCAGCTGGACCGGGAGAGAAGGTGAAGCTTTCTTT.

This rearrangement joins TRBV2 to TRBJ2-5, with a tentative D call TRBD1 (5 bases). This CDR3 is 14 amino acids long. V was clipped by 0 bases and J by 1 base, with 6 bases between them. Germline values: CDR1 SNHLY, CDR2 FYNNEI. This CDR3 reads CASSEATAQETQYF. In nucleotides, the CDR3 is TGTGCCAGCAGTGAAGCGACAGCCCAAGAGACCCAGTACTTC. Full variable domain (rest looked up from reference TRBV2 and TRBJ2-5): EPEVTQTPSHQVTQMGQEVILRCVPISNHLYFYWYRQILGQKVEFLVSFYNNEISEKSEIFDDQFSVERPDGSNFTLKIRSTKLEDSAMYFCASSEATAQETQYFGPGTRLLVL.

The chain is built from TRBV25-1 and TRBJ1-2; D is ambiguous. The CDR3 has 13 residues. Germline assignment: CDR1 MGHDK and CDR2 SYGVNS. V lost 8 bases and J 8 bases, leaving 18 bases between the germline ends. The CDR3 coding sequence is TGTGCCAGCTCCTTCTCACAAGGGAGAGGCTACACCTTC. Translation gives CASSFSQGRGYTF.

The CDR3 DNA reads as TGTGCCAGCAGTTTAGGTCTTACTGAAGCTTTCTTT. This sequence encodes CASSLGLTEAFF. V gene TRBV28 combines with J gene TRBJ1-1; D unclear. Trimming left V 2 bases short and J 5 bases short, with 6 bases between. CDR3 length equals 12 residues. Germline V gives CDR1 MDHEN, CDR2 SYDVKM.

The chain joins TRBV29-1 to TRBJ2-1, with 13 bases that match TRBD2. V lost 4 bases, J lost 7 bases, and 4 bases stayed unmatched. The CDR3 sequence is 14 residues long. CDR1 is SQVTM, CDR2 ANQGSEA, per germline. CDR3 sequence reads: CSVGTSGRRNEQFF. CDR3 nucleotides: TGCAGCGTTGGGACTAGCGGGAGAAGGAATGAGCAGTTCTTC.

V usage is TRBV2 and J usage is TRBJ1-4; the D is unclear. The CDR3 is 12 amino acids. V lost 6 bases to trimming and J lost 7 bases, with 9 bases between them. Germline CDR1 and CDR2: SNHLY and FYNNEI. CDR3 amino acids: CASSGEGEKLFF. The CDR3 region has the DNA TGTGCCAGCAGCGGGGAGGGTGAAAAACTGTTTTTT.

The J gene is TRBJ2-3, the V gene TRBV7-8; a possible D gene is TRBD2 (5 bases). This CDR3 spans 14 amino acids. V was shortened by 5 bases and J by 1 base, with 10 bases between the two germline ends. From germline, CDR1 is SGHVS and CDR2 FQNEAQ. The CDR3 here is CASSPKRRTDTQYF. The CDR3 DNA reads as TGTGCCAGCAGCCCAAAGCGGCGCACAGATACGCAGTATTTT.

This chain uses TRBV23-1 with TRBJ2-7; 9 bases match TRBD1. TRBV23-1 is treated as an ORF (open reading frame) with a function not yet certain. J gave up 1 base and V 8 bases, and 9 bases lay outside the gene matches. The CDR3 runs 15 residues. The CDR3, as DNA: TGCGCCAGCGTCCCGGACAGGGGCATATCCTACGAGCAGTACTTC. Translated: CASVPDRGISYEQYF.

V gene TRBV4-2 combines with J gene TRBJ1-4; TRBD1 aligns across 7 bases. CDR1 LGHNA and CDR2 YNFKEQ come from the germline V gene. CDR3 length equals 15 residues. Germline trimming cut 4 bases from V and 5 bases from J; bases unmatched to any gene: 7. CDR3 amino acids: CASSPSGQANEKLFF. The CDR3 nucleotides are TGTGCCAGCAGCCCATCAGGACAGGCAAATGAAAAACTGTTTTTT.

The chain couples TRBV21-1 to TRBJ2-7. TRBV21-1 is a pseudogene segment. There are 13 residues in the CDR3. CDR3 bases: TGTGCCAGCAGCATCCGGGACCCCTACGAGCAGTACTTC. Translating it yields CASSIRDPYEQYF.

V gene TRBV10-3 combines with J gene TRBJ2-1; D perhaps matches TRBD2 (7 bases). The CDR3 runs 15 residues. Trimming left V 4 bases short and J 5 bases short, with 15 bases between. Germline V gene data show CDR1 as ENHRY and CDR2 as SYGVKD. CDR3 amino acids: CAISGSAGADNEQFF. CDR3 DNA: TGTGCCATCAGTGGAAGCGCGGGGGCTGACAATGAGCAGTTCTTC.

The rearrangement joins TRBV28 to TRBJ1-2, with 9 bases aligning to TRBD1. Germline loops: CDR1 MDHEN, CDR2 SYDVKM. V was pared by 4 bases and J by 5 bases, with 14 bases of the junction left unmatched. The CDR3 runs to 17 residues. The CDR3 nucleotides read TGTGCCAGCAGTTCCCTTCGACAGGGGGTTTTGACTTATGGCTACACCTTC. The encoded protein is CASSSLRQGVLTYGYTF.

The chain links TRBV5-7 to TRBJ2-7; no clear D. TRBV5-7 belongs to the ORF category, with a function that is uncertain. V shed 1 base and J shed 1 base, with 3 bases lying between them. The CDR3 spans 12 residues. The CDR3 DNA sequence: TGTGCCAGCAGCTTGAGATCCTACGAGCAGTACTTC. Amino acid sequence: CASSLRSYEQYF.

The chain has TRBV27 and TRBJ1-2; D is uncertain. Germline V CDR1 and CDR2: MNHEY, SMNVEV (reference sequence). Trimming stripped 2 bases from V and 1 base from J, with 8 bases between. The CDR3 has 14 residues. CDR3 loop: CASSLDRLNYGYTF. The CDR3 region has the DNA TGTGCCAGCAGTTTAGACCGACTTAACTATGGCTACACCTTC.

The sample holds one count of this clone. V usage is TRBV24-1 and J usage is TRBJ1-2, with a tentative D call TRBD1 (5 bases). CDR1 and CDR2 from the germline V gene are KGHDR and SFDVKD. The CDR3 extends over 13 amino acids. The V end was cut by 2 bases, the J end by 6 bases, with 9 bases between. CDR3 protein: CATSDSPGNGYTF. The CDR3 DNA reads TGTGCCACCAGTGATTCCCCAGGGAATGGCTACACCTTC.

V usage is TRBV19 and J usage is TRBJ2-7, with 10 positions matching TRBD1. With V trimmed by 1 base and J by 4 bases, 1 base remained unmatched. Germline loops: CDR1 LNHDA, CDR2 SQIVND (reference sequence). This CDR3 is built from 14 residues. The CDR3 here is CASSIGQGAYEQYF. CDR3 nucleotide sequence: TGTGCCAGTAGTATAGGACAGGGGGCATACGAGCAGTACTTC.

The gene calls are TRBV2 and TRBJ1-3; D not certain. Trimming cost V 7 bases and J 0 bases, with 10 bases left between them. The germline CDR1 and CDR2 sequences are SNHLY and FYNNEI. The CDR3 runs to 14 residues. The CDR3 DNA sequence: TGTGCCAGCACCCCTCAGGTCTCTGGAAACACCATATATTTT. It encodes CASTPQVSGNTIYF.

This clone appeared a few times. CDR3 DNA sequence: TGTGCCAGCAGCCCACGACAGGGGTTAGGAAACACTGAAGCTTTCTTT. Translation gives CASSPRQGLGNTEAFF. The chain has TRBV4-2 and TRBJ1-1, with 8 bases aligning to TRBD1. CDR1 is LGHNA, CDR2 YNFKEQ, per germline. Trimming removed 4 bases from V and 2 bases from J; junction bases left unmatched: 9. The CDR3 length is 16 residues.

J is TRBJ2-7 and V is TRBV10-3; 10 nucleotides line up with TRBD1. The CDR3 runs 13 residues. Unmatched junction bases numbered 6, after V lost 4 bases and J lost 9 bases. Germline CDR1 and CDR2: ENHRY and SYGVKD. CDR3 region: CAISGEDRGAQYF. The CDR3 DNA reads as TGTGCCATCAGTGGCGAGGACAGGGGGGCGCAGTACTTC.

This rearrangement joins TRBV4-1 to TRBJ1-2, with D possibly being TRBD1 (5 bases). CDR1 and CDR2 from the germline V gene are MGHRA and YSYEKL. The CDR3 is 12 amino acids. Trimming removed 5 bases from V and 8 bases from J, with 12 bases in between. The CDR3 here is CASSSRGWGYTF. CDR3 sequence (DNA): TGCGCCAGCAGCTCAAGGGGTTGGGGCTACACCTTC.